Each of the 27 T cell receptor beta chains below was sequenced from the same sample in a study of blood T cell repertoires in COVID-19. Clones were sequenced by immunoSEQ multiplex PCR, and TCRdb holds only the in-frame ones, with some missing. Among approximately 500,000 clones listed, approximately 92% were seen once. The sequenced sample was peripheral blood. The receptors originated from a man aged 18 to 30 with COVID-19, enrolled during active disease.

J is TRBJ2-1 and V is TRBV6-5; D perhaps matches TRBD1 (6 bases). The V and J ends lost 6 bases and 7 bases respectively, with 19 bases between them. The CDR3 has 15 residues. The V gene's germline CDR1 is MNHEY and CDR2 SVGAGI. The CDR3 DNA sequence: TGTGCCAGCAGCGCTCCGGGACAAACGGGAAATGAGCAGTTCTTC. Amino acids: CASSAPGQTGNEQFF.

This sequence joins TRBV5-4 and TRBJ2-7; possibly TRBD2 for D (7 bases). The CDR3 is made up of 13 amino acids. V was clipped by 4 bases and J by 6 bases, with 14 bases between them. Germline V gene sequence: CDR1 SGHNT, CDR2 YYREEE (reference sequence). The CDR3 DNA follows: TGTGCCAGCAGCCTACAGGGAGGGGGCGAGCAGTACTTC. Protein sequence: CASSLQGGGEQYF.

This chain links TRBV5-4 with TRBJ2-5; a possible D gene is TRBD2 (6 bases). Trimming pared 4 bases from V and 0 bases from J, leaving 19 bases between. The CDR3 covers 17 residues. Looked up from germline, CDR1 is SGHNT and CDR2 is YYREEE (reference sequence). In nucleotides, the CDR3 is TGTGCCAGCAGCGGAACCACCGGGACTGGATACCAAGAGACCCAGTACTTC. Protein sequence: CASSGTTGTGYQETQYF. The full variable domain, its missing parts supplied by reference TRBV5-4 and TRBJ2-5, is ETGVTQSPTHLIKTRGQQVTLRCSSQSGHNTVSWYQQALGQGPQFIFQYYREEENGRGNFPPRFSGLQFPNYSSELNVNALELDDSALYLCASSGTTGTGYQETQYFGPGTRLLVL.

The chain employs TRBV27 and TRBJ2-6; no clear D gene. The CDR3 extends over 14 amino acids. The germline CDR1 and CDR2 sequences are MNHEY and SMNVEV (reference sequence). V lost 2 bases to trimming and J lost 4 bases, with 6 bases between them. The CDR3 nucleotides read TGTGCCAGCAGTTTAGGTAGAGGGGCCAACGTCCTGACTTTC. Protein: CASSLGRGANVLTF.

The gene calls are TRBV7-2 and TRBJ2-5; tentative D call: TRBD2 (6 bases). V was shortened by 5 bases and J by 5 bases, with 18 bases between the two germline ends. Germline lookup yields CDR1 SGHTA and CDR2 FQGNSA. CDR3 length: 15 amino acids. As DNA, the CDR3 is TGTGCCAGCAGCGCCCGGGACTCTGGGGGGGAGACCCAGTACTTC. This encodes CASSARDSGGETQYF.

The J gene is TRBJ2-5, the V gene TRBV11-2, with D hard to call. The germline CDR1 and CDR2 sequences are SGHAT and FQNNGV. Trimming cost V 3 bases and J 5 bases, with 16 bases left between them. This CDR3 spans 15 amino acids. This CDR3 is CASSFSRVLAETQYF. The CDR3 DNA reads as TGTGCCAGCAGCTTCTCCCGGGTCCTCGCGGAGACCCAGTACTTC.

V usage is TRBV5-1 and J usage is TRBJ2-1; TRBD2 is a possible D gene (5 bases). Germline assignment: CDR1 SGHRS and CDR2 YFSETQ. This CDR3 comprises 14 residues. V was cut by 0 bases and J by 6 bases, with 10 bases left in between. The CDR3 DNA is TGCGCCAGCAGCTTGGGTCTAGCTATCAATGAGCAGTTCTTC. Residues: CASSLGLAINEQFF.

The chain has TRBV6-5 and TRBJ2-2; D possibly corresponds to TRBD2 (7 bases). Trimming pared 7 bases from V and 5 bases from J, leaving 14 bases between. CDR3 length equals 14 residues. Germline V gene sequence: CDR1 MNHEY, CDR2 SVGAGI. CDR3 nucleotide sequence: TGTGCCAGCACCACAGGGAGGGGGACCGGGGAGCTGTTTTTT. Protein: CASTTGRGTGELFF.

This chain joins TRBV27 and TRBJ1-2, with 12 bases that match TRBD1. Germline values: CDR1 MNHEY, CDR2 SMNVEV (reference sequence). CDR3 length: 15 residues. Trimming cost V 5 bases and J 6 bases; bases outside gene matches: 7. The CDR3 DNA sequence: TGTGCCAGCAGTCCCGGGACAGGGGGCTTCGATGGCTACACCTTC. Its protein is CASSPGTGGFDGYTF.

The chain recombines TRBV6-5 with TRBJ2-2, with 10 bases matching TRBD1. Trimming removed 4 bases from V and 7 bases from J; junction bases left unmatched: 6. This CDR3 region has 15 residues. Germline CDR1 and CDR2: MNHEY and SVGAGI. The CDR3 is CASSWDRGAVGELFF. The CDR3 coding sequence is TGTGCCAGCAGTTGGGACAGGGGTGCCGTCGGGGAGCTGTTTTTT.

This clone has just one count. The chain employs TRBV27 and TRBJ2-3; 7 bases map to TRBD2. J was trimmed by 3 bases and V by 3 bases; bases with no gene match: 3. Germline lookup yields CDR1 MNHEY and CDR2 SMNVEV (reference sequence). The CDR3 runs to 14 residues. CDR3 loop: CASSFAGVTDTQYF. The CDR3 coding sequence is TGTGCCAGCAGTTTTGCGGGAGTAACAGATACGCAGTATTTT.

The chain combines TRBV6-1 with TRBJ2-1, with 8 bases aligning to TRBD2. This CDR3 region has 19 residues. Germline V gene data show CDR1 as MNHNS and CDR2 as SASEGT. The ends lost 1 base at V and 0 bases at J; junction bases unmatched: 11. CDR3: CASSEGLRAGTSSYNEQFF. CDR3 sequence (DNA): TGTGCCAGCAGTGAAGGGCTACGGGCCGGGACTAGCTCCTACAATGAGCAGTTCTTC.

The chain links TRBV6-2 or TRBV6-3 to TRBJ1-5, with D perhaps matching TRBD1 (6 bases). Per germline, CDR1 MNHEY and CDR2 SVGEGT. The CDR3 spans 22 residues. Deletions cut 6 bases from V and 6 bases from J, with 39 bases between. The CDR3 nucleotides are TGTGCCAGCAGCCCCTCCGGGACATTTTCGACTGGGGAGAGTATTTGGACTCAGCCCCAGCATTTT. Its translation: CASSPSGTFSTGESIWTQPQHF.

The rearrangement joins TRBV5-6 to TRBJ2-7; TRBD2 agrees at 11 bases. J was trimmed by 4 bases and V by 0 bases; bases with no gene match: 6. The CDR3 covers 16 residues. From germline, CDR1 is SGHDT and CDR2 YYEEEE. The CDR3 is CASSLATSGSWYEQYF. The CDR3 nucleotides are TGTGCCAGCAGCTTGGCCACTAGCGGGAGTTGGTACGAGCAGTACTTC.

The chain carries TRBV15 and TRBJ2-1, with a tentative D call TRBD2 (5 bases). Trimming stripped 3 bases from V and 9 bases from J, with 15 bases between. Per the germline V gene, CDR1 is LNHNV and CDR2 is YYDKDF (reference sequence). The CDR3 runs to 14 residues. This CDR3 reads CATSRDLQAGEQFF. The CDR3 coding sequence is TGTGCCACCAGCAGGGACTTGCAGGCGGGTGAGCAGTTCTTC.

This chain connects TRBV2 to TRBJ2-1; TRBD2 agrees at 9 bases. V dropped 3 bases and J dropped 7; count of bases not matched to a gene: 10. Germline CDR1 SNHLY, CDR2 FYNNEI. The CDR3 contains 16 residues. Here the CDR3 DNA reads TGTGCCAGCAGTGACCGGGGGCGGGAGGGCCAAAATGAGCAGTTCTTC. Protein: CASSDRGREGQNEQFF.

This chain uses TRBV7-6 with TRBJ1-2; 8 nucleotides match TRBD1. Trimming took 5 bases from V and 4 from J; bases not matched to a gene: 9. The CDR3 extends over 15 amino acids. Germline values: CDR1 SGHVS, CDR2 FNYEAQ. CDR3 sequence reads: CASSRGTGPGYGYTF. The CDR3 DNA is TGTGCCAGCAGCCGAGGGACAGGCCCCGGCTATGGCTACACCTTC.

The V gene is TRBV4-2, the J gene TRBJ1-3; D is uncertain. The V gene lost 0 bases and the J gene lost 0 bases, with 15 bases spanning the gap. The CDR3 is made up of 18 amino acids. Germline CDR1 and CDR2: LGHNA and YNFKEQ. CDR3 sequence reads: CASSQDIGRGASGNTIYF. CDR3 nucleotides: TGTGCCAGCAGCCAAGATATTGGGCGGGGAGCCTCTGGAAACACCATATATTTT.

The DNA of the CDR3 is TGTGCCAGCAGCTCCACTGACAGGGACTCCTACAATGAGCAGTTCTTC. This translates into CASSSTDRDSYNEQFF. The V and J genes are TRBV5-4 and TRBJ2-1; 7 nucleotides align to TRBD1. The V gene end was trimmed by 3 bases and the J gene end by 0 bases; junction bases not matched to a gene: 6. This CDR3 has 16 residues. Germline V gene sequence: CDR1 SGHNT, CDR2 YYREEE (reference sequence).

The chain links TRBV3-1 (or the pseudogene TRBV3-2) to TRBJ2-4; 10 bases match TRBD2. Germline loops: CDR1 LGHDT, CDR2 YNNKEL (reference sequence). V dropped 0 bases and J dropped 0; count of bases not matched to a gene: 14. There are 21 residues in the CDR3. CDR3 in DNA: TGTGCCAGCAGCCAAGATGATAGGGTTTTAGCGGGGGGACTAGCCAAAAACATTCAGTACTTC. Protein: CASSQDDRVLAGGLAKNIQYF.

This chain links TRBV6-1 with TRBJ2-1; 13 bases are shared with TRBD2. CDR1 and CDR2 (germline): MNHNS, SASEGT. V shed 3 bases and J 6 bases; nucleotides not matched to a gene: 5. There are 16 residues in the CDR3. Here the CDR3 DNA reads TGTGCCAGCAGTGATCGTACTAGCGGGGGGGCCAATGAGCAGTTCTTC. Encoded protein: CASSDRTSGGANEQFF.

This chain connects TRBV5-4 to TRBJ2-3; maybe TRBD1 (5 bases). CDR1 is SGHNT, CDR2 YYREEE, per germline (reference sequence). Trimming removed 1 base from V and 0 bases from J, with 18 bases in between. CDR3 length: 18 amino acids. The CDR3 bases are TGTGCCAGCAGCTTGAGTGGGGTAGACAGTTTTAGCACAGATACGCAGTATTTT. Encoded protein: CASSLSGVDSFSTDTQYF.

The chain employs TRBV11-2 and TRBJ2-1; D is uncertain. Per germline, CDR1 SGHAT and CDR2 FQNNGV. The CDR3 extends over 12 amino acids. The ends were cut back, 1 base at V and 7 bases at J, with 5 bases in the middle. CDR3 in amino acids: CASSLARNEQFF. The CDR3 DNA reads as TGTGCCAGCAGCTTAGCTAGGAATGAGCAGTTCTTC.

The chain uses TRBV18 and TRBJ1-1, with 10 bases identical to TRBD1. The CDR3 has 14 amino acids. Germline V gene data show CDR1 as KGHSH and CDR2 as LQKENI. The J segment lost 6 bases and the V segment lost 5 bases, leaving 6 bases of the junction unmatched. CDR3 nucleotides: TGTGCCAGCTCAGCCGGGACAGGGGTATCTGAAGCTTTCTTT. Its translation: CASSAGTGVSEAFF.

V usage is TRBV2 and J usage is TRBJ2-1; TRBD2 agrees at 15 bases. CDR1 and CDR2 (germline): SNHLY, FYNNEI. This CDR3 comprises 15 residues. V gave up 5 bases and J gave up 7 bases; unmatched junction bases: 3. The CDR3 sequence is CASSWGLAGGNEQFF. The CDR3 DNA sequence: TGTGCCAGCAGTTGGGGACTAGCGGGAGGTAATGAGCAGTTCTTC.

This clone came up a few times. The DNA of the CDR3 is TGTGCCAGTAGGCGAGGAGTTTTGGAGACCCAGTACTTC. Amino acids: CASRRGVLETQYF. This sequence joins TRBV19 and TRBJ2-5; D not certain. CDR1 and CDR2 (germline): LNHDA, SQIVND (reference sequence). The CDR3 sequence is 13 residues long. V was clipped by 6 bases and J by 5 bases, with 13 bases between them. Full variable domain (rest looked up from reference TRBV19 and TRBJ2-5): DGGITQSPKYLFRKEGQNVTLSCEQNLNHDAMYWYRQDPGQGLRLIYYSQIVNDFQKGDIAEGYSVSREKKESFPLTVTSAQKNPTAFYLCASRRGVLETQYFGPGTRLLVL.

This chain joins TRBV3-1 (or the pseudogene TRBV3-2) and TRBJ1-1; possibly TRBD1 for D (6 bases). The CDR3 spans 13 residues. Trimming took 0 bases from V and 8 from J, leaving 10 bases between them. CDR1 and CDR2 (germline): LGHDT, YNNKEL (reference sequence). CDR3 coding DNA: TGTGCCAGCAGCCAAGATGGGGGCATCGAAGCTTTCTTT. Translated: CASSQDGGIEAFF.